This TCR beta chain was recovered during a study of PD-1 blockade in classical Hodgkin lymphoma. Overall study: Intravenous infusions of nivolumab 3 mg/kg reached patients every 2 weeks. Study-level points and caveats: Patients with a complete response exhibited baseline diversity comparable to newly diagnosed patients.

In the case of this clone: What it recognizes is unknown.

No patient escaped relapse after autologous stem cell transplantation, and brentuximab vedotin exposure varied. The CDR3 runs 15 residues. Trimming at V came to 0 bases and at J to 6 bases, leaving 3 bases not matched to a gene. The germline CDR1 and CDR2 sequences are SGHTA and FQGNSA. Using immunoSEQ multiplex PCR, the repertoire was profiled, and TCRdb retains in-frame clones only, with some absent. The data show thousands of clones, 84% seen once. Sample: peripheral blood mononuclear cells (PBMCs), taken at baseline. V gene TRBV7-2 combines with J gene TRBJ2-1; 9 bases agree with TRBD2. This clonotype was obtained from a human donor with classical Hodgkin lymphoma. The CDR3 loop reads CASSLASGSINEQFF. The CDR3 DNA reads as TGTGCCAGCAGCTTAGCTAGCGGGAGTATCAATGAGCAGTTCTTC.